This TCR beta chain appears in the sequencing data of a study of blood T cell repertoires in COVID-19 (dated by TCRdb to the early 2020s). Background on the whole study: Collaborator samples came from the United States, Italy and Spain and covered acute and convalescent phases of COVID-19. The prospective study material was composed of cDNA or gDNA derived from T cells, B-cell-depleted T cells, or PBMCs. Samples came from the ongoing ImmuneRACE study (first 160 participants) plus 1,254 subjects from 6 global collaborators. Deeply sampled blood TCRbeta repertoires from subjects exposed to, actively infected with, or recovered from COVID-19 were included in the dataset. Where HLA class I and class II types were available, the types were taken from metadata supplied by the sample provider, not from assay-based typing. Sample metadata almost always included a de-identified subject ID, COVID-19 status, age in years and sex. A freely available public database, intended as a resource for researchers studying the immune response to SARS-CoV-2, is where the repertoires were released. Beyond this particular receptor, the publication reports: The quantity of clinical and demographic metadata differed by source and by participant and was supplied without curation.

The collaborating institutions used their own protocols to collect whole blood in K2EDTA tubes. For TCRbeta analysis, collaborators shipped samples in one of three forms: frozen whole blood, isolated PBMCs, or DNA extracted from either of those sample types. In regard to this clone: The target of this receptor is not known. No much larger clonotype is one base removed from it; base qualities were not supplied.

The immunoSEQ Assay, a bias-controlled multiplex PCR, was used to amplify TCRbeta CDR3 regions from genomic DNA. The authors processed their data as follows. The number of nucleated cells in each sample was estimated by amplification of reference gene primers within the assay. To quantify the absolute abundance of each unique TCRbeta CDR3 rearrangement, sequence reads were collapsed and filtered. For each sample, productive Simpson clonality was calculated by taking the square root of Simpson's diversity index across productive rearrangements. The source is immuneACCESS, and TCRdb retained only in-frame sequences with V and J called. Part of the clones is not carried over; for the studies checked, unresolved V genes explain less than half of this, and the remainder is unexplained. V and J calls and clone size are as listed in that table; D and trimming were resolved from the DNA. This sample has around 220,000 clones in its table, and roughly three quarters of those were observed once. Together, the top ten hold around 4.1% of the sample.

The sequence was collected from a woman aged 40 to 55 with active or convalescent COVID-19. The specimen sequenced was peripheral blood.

The CDR3 region: CASSLGTADTGELFF. The DNA sequence follows: TGCGCCAGCAGCTTGGGGACAGCCGACACCGGGGAGCTGTTTTTT. The V and J segments used are TRBV5-1 and TRBJ2-2, with TRBD1 perhaps the D gene, on 6 matching bases. V is pared back by 0 bases and J by 3 bases, with 9 bases lying between the germline termini. The CDR3 measures 15 amino acids from cysteine to phenylalanine. Just CDR3 DNA is preserved here, 45 bases in frame from base 1. The germline V gene encodes CDR1 SGHRS and CDR2 YFSETQ.